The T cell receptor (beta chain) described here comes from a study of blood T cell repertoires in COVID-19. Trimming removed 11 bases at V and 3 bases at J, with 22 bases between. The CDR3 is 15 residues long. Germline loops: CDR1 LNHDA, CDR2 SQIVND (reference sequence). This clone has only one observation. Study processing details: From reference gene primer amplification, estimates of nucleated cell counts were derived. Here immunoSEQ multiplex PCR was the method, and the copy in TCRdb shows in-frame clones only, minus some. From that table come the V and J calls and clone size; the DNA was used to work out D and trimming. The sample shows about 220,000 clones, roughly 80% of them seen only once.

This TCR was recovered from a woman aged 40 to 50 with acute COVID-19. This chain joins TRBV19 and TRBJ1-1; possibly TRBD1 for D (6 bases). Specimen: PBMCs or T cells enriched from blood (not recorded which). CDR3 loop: CASPLAGGGDTEAFF. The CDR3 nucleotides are TGTGCCTCTCCCCTGGCTGGCGGGGGCGACACTGAAGCTTTCTTT.